This entry lists 20 T cell receptor beta chains sequenced from one sample in a study of T cell responses to AZD1222 COVID-19 vaccine. Assay: immunoSEQ multiplex PCR; the TCRdb copy retains only in-frame clones and omits some. In the table there are about 120,000 clones, over 85% of which are singletons. This specimen was peripheral blood, taken 28 days after the second AZD1222 dose. The receptors originated from an adult who received the AZD1222 COVID-19 vaccine.

The chain combines TRBV4-2 with TRBJ1-6; TRBD1 might be the D (6 bases). The V and J ends lost 0 bases and 5 bases respectively, with 14 bases between them. The CDR3 is 17 amino acids. CDR1 LGHNA and CDR2 YNFKEQ come from the germline V gene. This CDR3 is CASSQERGGLNNSPLHF. CDR3 nucleotides: TGTGCCAGCAGCCAAGAGAGGGGGGGACTGAATAATTCACCCCTCCACTTT.

The chain carries TRBV10-3 and TRBJ2-1, with 11 bases matching TRBD1. Trimming took 7 bases from V and 7 from J; bases not matched to a gene: 6. This CDR3 is 14 amino acids long. CDR1 is ENHRY, CDR2 SYGVKD, per germline. The CDR3 nucleotides are TGTGCCATCAAAGCGGGACAGGGGGAAAATGAGCAGTTCTTC. This sequence encodes CAIKAGQGENEQFF.

The rearrangement uses TRBV19 and TRBJ1-4, with D unresolved. This CDR3 has 14 residues. Germline V gene sequence: CDR1 LNHDA, CDR2 SQIVND (reference sequence). V was cut by 7 bases and J by 8 bases, with 17 bases left in between. CDR3 protein: CASIPRAGPEKLFF. CDR3 nucleotides: TGTGCCAGTATCCCACGGGCAGGCCCCGAAAAACTGTTTTTT.

The chain couples TRBV2 to TRBJ2-3; D perhaps matches TRBD2 (6 bases). Germline V gene lookup returns CDR1 SNHLY and CDR2 FYNNEI. CDR3 length: 15 residues. V was trimmed by 1 base and J by 4 bases, leaving 12 bases between them. The CDR3 protein is CASSEERVGSDTQYF. The CDR3 region has the DNA TGTGCCAGCAGTGAAGAGCGGGTTGGTTCAGATACGCAGTATTTT. Supplemented by reference TRBV2 and TRBJ2-3, the full variable domain reads EPEVTQTPSHQVTQMGQEVILRCVPISNHLYFYWYRQILGQKVEFLVSFYNNEISEKSEIFDDQFSVERPDGSNFTLKIRSTKLEDSAMYFCASSEERVGSDTQYFGPGTRLTVL.

The V call is TRBV3-1 (or the pseudogene TRBV3-2), the J call TRBJ1-6; 8 nucleotides line up with TRBD1. J was trimmed by 7 bases and V by 5 bases; bases with no gene match: 7. This CDR3 contains 15 residues. Germline CDR1 LGHDT, CDR2 YNNKEL (reference sequence). The CDR3 spells CASSYAGGTNSPLHF. The CDR3 DNA is TGTGCCAGCAGCTACGCAGGGGGCACAAATTCACCCCTCCACTTT.

The rearrangement joins TRBV5-6 to TRBJ1-4, with 9 bases that match TRBD1. Per the germline V gene, CDR1 is SGHDT and CDR2 is YYEEEE. This CDR3 has 17 residues. Losses at the gene ends were 1 base for V and 1 base for J; bases not matched to a gene: 5. Here the CDR3 reads CASSLRDRVLTNEKLFF. The CDR3 DNA reads as TGTGCCAGCAGCTTGCGGGACAGGGTTTTAACTAATGAAAAACTGTTTTTT.

The V gene is TRBV5-6, the J gene TRBJ1-5; 7 bases are a match to TRBD1. CDR1 SGHDT and CDR2 YYEEEE come from the germline V gene. After removal of 1 base from V and 6 bases from J, the junction contained 10 bases not matched to a gene. The CDR3 is 16 residues long. CDR3: CASSLKGQAGGQPQHF. Written as DNA, the CDR3 is TGTGCCAGCAGCTTGAAAGGACAGGCGGGTGGTCAGCCCCAGCATTTT.

The rearrangement uses TRBV3-1 (or the pseudogene TRBV3-2) and TRBJ1-2; no clear D. Per the germline V gene, CDR1 is LGHDT and CDR2 is YNNKEL (reference sequence). The CDR3 covers 15 residues. V lost 3 bases, J lost 2 bases, and 13 bases lay in between. The DNA of the CDR3 is TGTGCCAGCAGCCACCAAGTGCGACGGAACTATGGCTACACCTTC. This codes for CASSHQVRRNYGYTF.

The gene calls are TRBV11-2 and TRBJ2-1; TRBD1 matches at 10 bases. CDR3 size: 15 residues. The V gene end was trimmed by 4 bases and the J gene end by 9 bases; junction bases not matched to a gene: 9. The germline V gene encodes CDR1 SGHAT and CDR2 FQNNGV. CDR3: CASSYGTGARPEQFF. The CDR3 DNA is TGTGCCAGCAGCTACGGGACAGGGGCTCGGCCTGAGCAGTTCTTC.

This clone was observed once. The rearrangement joins TRBV10-3 to TRBJ2-7, with 7 bases identical to TRBD2. J gave up 1 base and V 2 bases, and 2 bases lay outside the gene matches. Germline loops: CDR1 ENHRY, CDR2 SYGVKD. The CDR3 sequence is 14 residues long. This CDR3 reads CAISERDYSYEQYF. Here the CDR3 DNA reads TGTGCCATCAGTGAGCGGGACTATTCCTACGAGCAGTACTTC.

This rearrangement joins TRBV28 to TRBJ1-5; unclear D gene. The CDR3 is 16 residues long. Trimming cost V 7 bases and J 2 bases, with 18 bases left between them. Germline V gene sequence: CDR1 MDHEN, CDR2 SYDVKM. CDR3 DNA: TGTGCCAGCAACCCCCCCCGAGTTTTGGGCAATCAGCCCCAGCATTTT. This translates into CASNPPRVLGNQPQHF.

The chain is built from TRBV5-1 and TRBJ2-1; D is possibly TRBD2 (7 bases). V lost 7 bases to trimming and J lost 2 bases, with 13 bases between them. Germline V CDR1 and CDR2: SGHRS, YFSETQ. The CDR3 sequence is 14 residues long. The CDR3 DNA follows: TGCGCCAGCTGCTGGGGGGGCCCCTACAATGAGCAGTTCTTC. It specifies CASCWGGPYNEQFF.

The CDR3 is CASSSWSETQYF. The CDR3 DNA is TGTGCCAGCAGTTCGTGGTCGGAGACCCAGTACTTC. The V call is TRBV12-3 or TRBV12-4, the J call TRBJ2-5, with D hard to call. The ends were cut back, 4 bases at V and 5 bases at J, with 8 bases in the middle. CDR3 length: 12 residues.

The chain couples TRBV5-6 to TRBJ2-5; TRBD1 matches 7 bases. The germline V gene has CDR1 SGHDT and CDR2 YYEEEE. V lost 5 bases and J lost 4; bases outside the gene matches: 5. This CDR3 is built from 13 residues. In DNA form, the CDR3 reads TGTGCCAGCAGTTCATACAGGGGAGAGACCCAGTACTTC. This translates into CASSSYRGETQYF.

The chain links TRBV18 to TRBJ2-1, with D unresolved. V was trimmed by 3 bases and J by 5 bases, leaving 17 bases between them. The CDR3 spans 16 residues. CDR1 and CDR2 (germline): KGHSH, LQKENI. CDR3 amino acids: CASSPRTGGWNNEQFF. Written as DNA, the CDR3 is TGTGCCAGCTCACCTCGGACGGGCGGCTGGAACAATGAGCAGTTCTTC.

The rearrangement joins TRBV6-1 to TRBJ1-5; the D is unclear. The CDR3 sequence is 15 residues long. V was trimmed by 2 bases and J by 0 bases, leaving 8 bases between them. Germline values: CDR1 MNHNS, CDR2 SASEGT. CDR3 sequence (DNA): TGTGCCAGCAGTGAACGGGGTCTTAGCAATCAGCCCCAGCATTTT. Translating gives CASSERGLSNQPQHF.

The chain couples TRBV9 to TRBJ1-1; 10 bases are a match to TRBD1. The CDR3 totals 16 residues. The germline gives CDR1 SGDLS, CDR2 YYNGEE. V lost 3 bases to trimming and J lost 0 bases; unmatched junction nucleotides: 5. CDR3 residues: CASSGRQGALNTEAFF. CDR3 sequence (DNA): TGTGCCAGCAGCGGTAGACAGGGGGCCCTGAACACTGAAGCTTTCTTT. The full variable domain, in which reference TRBV9 and TRBJ1-1 provide the parts outside the CDR3, is DSGVTQTPKHLITATGQRVTLRCSPRSGDLSVYWYQQSLDQGLQFLIQYYNGEERAKGNILERFSAQQFPDLHSELNLSSLELGDSALYFCASSGRQGALNTEAFFGQGTRLTVV.

The chain joins TRBV7-2 to TRBJ2-7; D is unresolved. Germline CDR1 and CDR2: SGHTA and FQGNSA. V was cut by 3 bases and J by 6 bases, with 9 bases left in between. CDR3 size: 12 residues. For the CDR3, the DNA is TGTGCCAGCAGCTTCGAGGCCGGCGAGCAGTACTTC. Residues: CASSFEAGEQYF.

The V and J genes are TRBV4-2 and TRBJ2-3, with D maybe TRBD1 (6 bases). Between the trimmed V and J ends, which lost 2 bases and 4 bases, there was a span of 7 bases. CDR3 size: 13 residues. The V gene's germline CDR1 is LGHNA and CDR2 YNFKEQ. The chain's CDR3 is CASSQTGSDTQYF. In DNA form, the CDR3 reads TGTGCCAGCAGCCAAACAGGGTCAGATACGCAGTATTTT.

This chain uses TRBV6-5 with TRBJ1-6; D is unclear. Trimming took off 7 bases at V and 9 bases at J, with 19 bases between the two ends. CDR3 length equals 15 residues. Germline-derived CDR1 and CDR2 are MNHEY and SVGAGI. The CDR3, as DNA: TGTGCCAGCACCGCGAGCAAGGGCCGCAGTTCACCCCTCCACTTT. Translated, it gives CASTASKGRSSPLHF.